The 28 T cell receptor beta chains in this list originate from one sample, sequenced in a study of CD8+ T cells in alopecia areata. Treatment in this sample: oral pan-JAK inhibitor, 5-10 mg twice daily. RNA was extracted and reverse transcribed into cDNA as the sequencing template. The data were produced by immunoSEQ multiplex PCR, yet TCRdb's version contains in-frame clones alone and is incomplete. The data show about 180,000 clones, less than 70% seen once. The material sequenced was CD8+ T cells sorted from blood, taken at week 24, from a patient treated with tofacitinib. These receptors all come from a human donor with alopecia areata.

CDR3 sequence (DNA): TGTGCCAGCAGTTATAGACCGGGGGGCCGGGATACGCAGTATTTT. It yields the protein CASSYRPGGRDTQYF. The chain recombines TRBV6-6 with TRBJ2-3; possible D gene TRBD2, 7 bases. Germline CDR1 and CDR2: MNHNY and SVGAGI (reference sequence). CDR3 length: 15 residues. Deletions cut 3 bases from V and 6 bases from J, with 16 bases between.

CDR3 sequence (DNA): TGTGCCAGCAGCTTAGGACAGTCCCCCTCCTACGAGCAGTACTTC. This gives the protein CASSLGQSPSYEQYF. The chain links TRBV5-5 to TRBJ2-7, with D perhaps TRBD1 (6 bases). This CDR3 spans 15 amino acids. Germline values: CDR1 SGHKS, CDR2 YYEKEE (reference sequence). Trimming left V 2 bases short and J 0 bases short, with 12 bases between.

CDR3 protein: CASSRRGVFQPQHF. Written as DNA, the CDR3 is TGTGCCAGCAGTCGTCGTGGGGTTTTTCAGCCCCAGCATTTT. This rearrangement joins TRBV6-5 to TRBJ1-5; no clear D. Trimming cost V 5 bases and J 6 bases, with 14 bases left between them. Germline V gene lookup returns CDR1 MNHEY and CDR2 SVGAGI. This CDR3 is built from 14 residues.

The CDR3 here is CSVLREADYGYTF. CDR3 nucleotide sequence: TGCAGCGTTTTACGTGAAGCGGACTATGGCTACACCTTC. The chain carries TRBV29-1 and TRBJ1-2, with D uncertain. Germline assignment: CDR1 SQVTM and CDR2 ANQGSEA. V dropped 5 bases and J dropped 3 bases, with 13 bases sitting between them. This CDR3 comprises 13 residues.

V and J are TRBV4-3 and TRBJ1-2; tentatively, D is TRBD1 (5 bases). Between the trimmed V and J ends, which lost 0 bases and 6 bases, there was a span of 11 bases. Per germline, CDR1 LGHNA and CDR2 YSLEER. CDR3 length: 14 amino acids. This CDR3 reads CASSQDRGGDGYTF. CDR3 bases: TGCGCCAGCAGCCAAGATCGGGGGGGTGATGGCTACACCTTC.

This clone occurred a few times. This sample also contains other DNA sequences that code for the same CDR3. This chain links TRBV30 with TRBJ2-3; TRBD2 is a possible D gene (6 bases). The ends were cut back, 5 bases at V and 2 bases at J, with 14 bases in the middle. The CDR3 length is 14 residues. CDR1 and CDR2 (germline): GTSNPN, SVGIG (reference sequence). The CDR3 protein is CAWSGGVITDTQYF. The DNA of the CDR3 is TGTGCCTGGTCTGGCGGGGTGATCACAGATACGCAGTATTTT.

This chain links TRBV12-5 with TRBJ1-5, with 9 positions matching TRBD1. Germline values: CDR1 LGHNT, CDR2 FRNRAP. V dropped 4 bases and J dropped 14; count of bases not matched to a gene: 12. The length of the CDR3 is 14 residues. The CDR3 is CASGSNTDRGLEHF. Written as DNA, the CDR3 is TGTGCTAGTGGTTCGAATACGGACAGGGGCCTGGAGCATTTT.

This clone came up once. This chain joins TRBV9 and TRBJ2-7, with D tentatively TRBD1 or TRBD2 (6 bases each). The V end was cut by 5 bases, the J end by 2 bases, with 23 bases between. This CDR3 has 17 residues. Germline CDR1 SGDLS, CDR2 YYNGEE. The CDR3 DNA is TGTGCCAGCAGTGCCCCGGGGGCCGGGGGCGATACCTACGAGCAGTACTTC. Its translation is CASSAPGAGGDTYEQYF.

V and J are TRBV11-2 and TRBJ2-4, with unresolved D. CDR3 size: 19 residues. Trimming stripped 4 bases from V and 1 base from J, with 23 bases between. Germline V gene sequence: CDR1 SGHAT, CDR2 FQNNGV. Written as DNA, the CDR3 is TGTGCCAGCAGCTACCGCCCCGCCTCGGTGGTTGGTGCCAAAAACATTCAGTACTTC. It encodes CASSYRPASVVGAKNIQYF.

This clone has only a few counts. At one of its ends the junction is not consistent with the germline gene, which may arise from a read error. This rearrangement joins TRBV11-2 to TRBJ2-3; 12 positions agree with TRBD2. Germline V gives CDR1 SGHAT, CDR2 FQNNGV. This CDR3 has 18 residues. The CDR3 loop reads CASSLDWGTSGPGYTQYF. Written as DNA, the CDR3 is TGTGCCAGCAGCTTAGATTGGGGGACTAGCGGGCCGGGCTATACGCAGTATTTC.

The CDR3 nucleotides are TGCGCCAGCAGCCAAAACAGGTTCTCCTACGAGCAGTACTTC. Protein: CASSQNRFSYEQYF. The chain combines TRBV4-3 with TRBJ2-7; TRBD1 might be the D (5 bases). Germline V gene data show CDR1 as LGHNA and CDR2 as YSLEER. The CDR3 loop spans 14 amino acids. V was shortened by 2 bases and J by 0 bases, with 8 bases between the two germline ends.

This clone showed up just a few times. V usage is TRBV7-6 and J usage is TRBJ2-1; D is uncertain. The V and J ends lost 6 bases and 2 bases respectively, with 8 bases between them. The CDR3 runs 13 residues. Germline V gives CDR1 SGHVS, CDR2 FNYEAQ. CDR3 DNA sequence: TGTGCCAGCAGTCCAGAGGCCTACAATGAGCAGTTCTTC. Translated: CASSPEAYNEQFF.

CDR3 sequence (DNA): TGTGCCAGCAGCTACGACAGAAACACCGGGGAGCTGTTTTTT. This sequence encodes CASSYDRNTGELFF. The chain employs TRBV13 and TRBJ2-2; possibly TRBD1 for D (5 bases). The CDR3 is 14 residues long. The ends were cut back, 4 bases at V and 2 bases at J, with 8 bases in the middle. Germline V CDR1 and CDR2: PRHDT, FYEKMQ (reference sequence). Using reference TRBV13 and TRBJ2-2 for the parts outside the CDR3, the full variable domain is AAGVIQSPRHLIKEKRETATLKCYPIPRHDTVYWYQQGPGQDPQFLISFYEKMQSDKGSIPDRFSAQQFSDYHSELNMSSLELGDSALYFCASSYDRNTGELFFGEGSRLTVL.

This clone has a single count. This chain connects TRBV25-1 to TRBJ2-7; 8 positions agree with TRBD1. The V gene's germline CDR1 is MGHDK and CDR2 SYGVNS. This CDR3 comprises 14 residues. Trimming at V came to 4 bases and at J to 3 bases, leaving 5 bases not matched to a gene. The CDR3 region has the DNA TGTGCCAGCAGTGCCGGGACAGGAAACTACGAGCAGTACTTC. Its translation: CASSAGTGNYEQYF.

The CDR3 loop reads CASSVGDGDRGGYGYTF. The CDR3 DNA sequence: TGTGCCAGCAGCGTAGGGGATGGGGACAGGGGTGGCTATGGCTACACCTTC. The chain is built from TRBV9 and TRBJ1-2; 10 nucleotides agree with TRBD1. Unmatched junction bases numbered 9, after V lost 0 bases and J lost 4 bases. The germline V gene has CDR1 SGDLS and CDR2 YYNGEE. The CDR3 length is 17 residues.

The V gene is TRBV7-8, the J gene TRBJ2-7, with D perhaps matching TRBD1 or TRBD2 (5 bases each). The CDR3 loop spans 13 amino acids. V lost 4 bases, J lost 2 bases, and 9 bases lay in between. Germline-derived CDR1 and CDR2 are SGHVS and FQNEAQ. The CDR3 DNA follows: TGTGCCAGCAGCTCCGGGGCCCCCTACGAGCAGTACTTC. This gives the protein CASSSGAPYEQYF. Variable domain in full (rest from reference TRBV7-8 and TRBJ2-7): GAGVSQSPRYKVAKRGQDVALRCDPISGHVSLFWYQQALGQGPEFLTYFQNEAQLDKSGLPSDRFFAERPEGSVSTLKIQRTQQEDSAVYLCASSSGAPYEQYFGPGTRLTVT.

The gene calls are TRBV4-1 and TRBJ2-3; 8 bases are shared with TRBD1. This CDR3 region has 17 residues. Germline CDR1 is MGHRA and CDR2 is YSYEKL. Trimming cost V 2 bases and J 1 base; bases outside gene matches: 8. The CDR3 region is CASSQQSLGQGTDTQYF. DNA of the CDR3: TGCGCCAGCAGCCAACAATCTTTGGGACAGGGCACAGATACGCAGTATTTT.

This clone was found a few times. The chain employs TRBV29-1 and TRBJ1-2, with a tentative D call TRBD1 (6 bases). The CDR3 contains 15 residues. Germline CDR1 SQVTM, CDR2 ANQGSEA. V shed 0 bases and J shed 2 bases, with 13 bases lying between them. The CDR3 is CSVEDSRGPNYGYTF. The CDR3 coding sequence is TGCAGCGTTGAAGATTCTCGGGGGCCAAACTATGGCTACACCTTC.

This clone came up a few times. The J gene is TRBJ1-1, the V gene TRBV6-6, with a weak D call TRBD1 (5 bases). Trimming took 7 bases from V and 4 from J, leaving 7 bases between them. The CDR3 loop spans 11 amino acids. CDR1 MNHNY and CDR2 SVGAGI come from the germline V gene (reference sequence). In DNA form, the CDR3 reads TGTGCCAGCAACGGGGGCACTGAAGCTTTCTTT. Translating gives CASNGGTEAFF.

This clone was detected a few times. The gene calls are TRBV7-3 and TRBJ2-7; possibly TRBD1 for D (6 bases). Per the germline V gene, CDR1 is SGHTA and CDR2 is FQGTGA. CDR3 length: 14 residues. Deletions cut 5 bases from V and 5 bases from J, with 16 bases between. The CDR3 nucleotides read TGTGCCAGCAGCCCAACAGGGATCGGCGACGAGCAGTACTTC. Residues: CASSPTGIGDEQYF.

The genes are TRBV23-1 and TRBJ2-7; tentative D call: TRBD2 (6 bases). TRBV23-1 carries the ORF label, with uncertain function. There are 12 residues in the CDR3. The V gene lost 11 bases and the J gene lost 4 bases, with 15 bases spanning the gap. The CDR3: CAGGGSMYEQYF. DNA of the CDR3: TGCGCCGGTGGAGGGTCGATGTACGAGCAGTACTTC.

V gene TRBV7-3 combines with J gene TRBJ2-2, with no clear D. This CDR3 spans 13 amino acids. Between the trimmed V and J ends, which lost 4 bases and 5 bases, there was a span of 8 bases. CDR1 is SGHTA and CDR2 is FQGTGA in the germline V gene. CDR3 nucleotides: TGTGCCAGCAGCTCCGAAAGGACCGGGGAGCTGTTTTTT. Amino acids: CASSSERTGELFF.

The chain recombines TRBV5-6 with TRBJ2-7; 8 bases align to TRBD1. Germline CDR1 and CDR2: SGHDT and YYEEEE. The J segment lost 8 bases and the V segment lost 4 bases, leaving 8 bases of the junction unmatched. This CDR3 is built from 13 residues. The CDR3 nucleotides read TGTGCCAGCAGCACGACAGGGGTCGAGCAGCAGTACTTC. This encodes CASSTTGVEQQYF.

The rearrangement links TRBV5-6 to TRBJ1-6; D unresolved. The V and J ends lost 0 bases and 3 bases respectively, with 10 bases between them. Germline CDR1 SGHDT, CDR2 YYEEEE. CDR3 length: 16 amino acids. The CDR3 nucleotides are TGTGCCAGCAGCTTGGTTTCGGCCGACTATAATTCACCCCTCCACTTT. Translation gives CASSLVSADYNSPLHF.

This CDR3 reads CATSEDRANTEAFF. The DNA of the CDR3 is TGTGCCACAAGCGAGGACAGGGCGAACACTGAAGCTTTCTTT. The chain employs TRBV19 and TRBJ1-1; 8 bases map to TRBD1. With 10 bases clipped from V and 1 base from J, the junction kept 8 bases outside the gene matches. This CDR3 comprises 14 residues. The germline V gene encodes CDR1 LNHDA and CDR2 SQIVND (reference sequence).

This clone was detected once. The CDR3 sequence: CASSQEAGNYEQYF. The CDR3 coding sequence is TGCGCCAGCAGCCAAGAGGCAGGGAACTACGAGCAGTACTTC. This sequence joins TRBV4-3 and TRBJ2-7; weak D call: TRBD1 (5 bases). CDR3 length: 14 residues. The germline gives CDR1 LGHNA, CDR2 YSLEER. V was shortened by 0 bases and J by 3 bases, with 9 bases between the two germline ends.

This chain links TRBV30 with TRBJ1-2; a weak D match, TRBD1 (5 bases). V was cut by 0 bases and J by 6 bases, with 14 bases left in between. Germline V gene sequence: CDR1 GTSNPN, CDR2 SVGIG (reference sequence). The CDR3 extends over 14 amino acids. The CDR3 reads CAWSVLSGGDGYTF. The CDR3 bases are TGTGCCTGGAGTGTACTTTCTGGGGGGGATGGCTACACCTTC.

The chain's CDR3 is CASSDLRSQGQETQYF. The CDR3 DNA reads as TGTGCCAGCAGTGACTTACGCTCCCAGGGCCAAGAGACCCAGTACTTC. This chain links TRBV6-1 with TRBJ2-5, with D maybe TRBD1 (5 bases). The CDR3 is made up of 16 amino acids. Trimming removed 3 bases at V and 1 base at J, with 15 bases between. Per germline, CDR1 MNHNS and CDR2 SASEGT.